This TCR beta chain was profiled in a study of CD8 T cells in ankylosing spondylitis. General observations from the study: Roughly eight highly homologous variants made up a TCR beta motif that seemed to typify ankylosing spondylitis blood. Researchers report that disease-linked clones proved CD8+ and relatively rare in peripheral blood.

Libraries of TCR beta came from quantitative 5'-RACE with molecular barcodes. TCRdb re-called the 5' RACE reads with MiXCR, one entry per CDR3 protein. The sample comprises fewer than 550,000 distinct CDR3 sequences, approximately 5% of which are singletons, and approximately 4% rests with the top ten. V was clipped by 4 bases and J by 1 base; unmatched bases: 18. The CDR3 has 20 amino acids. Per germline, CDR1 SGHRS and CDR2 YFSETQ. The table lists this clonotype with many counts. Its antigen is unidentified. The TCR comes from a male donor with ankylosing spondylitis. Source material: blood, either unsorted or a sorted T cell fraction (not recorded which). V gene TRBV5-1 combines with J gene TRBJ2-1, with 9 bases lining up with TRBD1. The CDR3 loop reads CASSPRTGVLSGNSYNEQFF. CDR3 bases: TGCGCCAGCAGCCCGCGGACAGGGGTCCTCAGCGGGAATTCCTACAATGAGCAGTTCTTC.